Listed here are 20 T cell receptor beta chains from one sample, sequenced in a study of response to subunit inactivated influenza vaccine. Via MiXCR, TCRdb re-called the RT-PCR reads, giving one row per CDR3 protein. Counted here are about 650,000 distinct CDR3 sequences, 15% to 19% occurring once; the ten biggest clones make up approximately 10%. The material sequenced was PBMCs from blood, taken 12 days after vaccination. The source is a man aged 45-60 years who received an inactivated influenza vaccine.

The sample holds a few counts of this clonotype. This chain joins TRBV28 and TRBJ2-3; 8 bases line up with TRBD2. This CDR3 spans 13 amino acids. The junction had 9 bases not matched to a gene; V was cut back by 11 bases and J by 5 bases. Germline lookup yields CDR1 MDHEN and CDR2 SYDVKM. CDR3 protein: CASAGGGRDTQYF. CDR3 nucleotide sequence: TGTGCCTCCGCGGGGGGAGGGAGAGATACGCAGTATTTT.

The table lists this clonotype with a few counts. The J gene is TRBJ1-4, the V gene TRBV28; tentative D call: TRBD1 (5 bases). The germline gives CDR1 MDHEN, CDR2 SYDVKM. The V end lost 6 bases, the J end lost 3 bases, and 14 bases lay between the germline ends. The CDR3 totals 15 residues. CDR3 protein: CASRKSGTSNEKLFF. As DNA, the CDR3 is TGTGCCAGCAGGAAGTCCGGGACTTCTAATGAAAAACTGTTTTTT.

The chain has TRBV6-6 and TRBJ1-6; D not certain. V was shortened by 2 bases and J by 13 bases, with 9 bases between the two germline ends. CDR1 and CDR2 from the germline V gene are MNHNY and SVGAGI (reference sequence). This CDR3 has 12 residues. CDR3 region: CASSYAFDPLHF. As DNA, the CDR3 is TGTGCCAGCAGTTACGCCTTCGACCCCCTCCACTTT.

The chain couples TRBV2 to TRBJ1-4, with 10 bases lining up with TRBD1. Germline V gene sequence: CDR1 SNHLY, CDR2 FYNNEI. The CDR3 contains 15 residues. With 4 bases clipped from V and 3 bases from J, the junction kept 2 bases outside the gene matches. The CDR3 spells CASSGQGAANEKLFF. The CDR3 region has the DNA TGTGCCAGCAGTGGACAGGGGGCAGCTAATGAAAAACTGTTTTTT. Drawing the rest from reference TRBV2 and TRBJ1-4, the complete variable domain is EPEVTQTPSHQVTQMGQEVILRCVPISNHLYFYWYRQILGQKVEFLVSFYNNEISEKSEIFDDQFSVERPDGSNFTLKIRSTKLEDSAMYFCASSGQGAANEKLFFGSGTQLSVL.

The V and J genes are TRBV7-9 and TRBJ2-1; possible D gene TRBD1, 5 bases. CDR3 length: 15 residues. V lost 3 bases, J lost 1 base, and 10 bases lay in between. In germline, CDR1 is SEHNR, CDR2 FQNEAQ (reference sequence). CDR3 coding DNA: TGTGCCAGCAGCTTGCCCAGGGATTCCTACAATGAGCAGTTCTTC. It is translated as CASSLPRDSYNEQFF. The full variable domain, rest sourced from reference TRBV7-9 and TRBJ2-1, is DTGVSQNPRHKITKRGQNVTFRCDPISEHNRLYWYRQTLGQGPEFLTYFQNEAQLEKSRLLSDRFSAERPKGSFSTLEIQRTEQGDSAMYLCASSLPRDSYNEQFFGPGTRLTVL.

This rearrangement joins TRBV20-1 to TRBJ2-7, with D possibly matching TRBD1 (6 bases). The CDR3 is 15 amino acids. The germline V gene encodes CDR1 DFQATT and CDR2 SNEGSKA (reference sequence). V shed 0 bases and J shed 2 bases, with 14 bases lying between them. The CDR3 sequence is CSARDKAGDPYEQYF. The CDR3 DNA is TGCAGTGCTAGAGATAAGGCAGGGGATCCCTACGAGCAGTACTTC.

The rearrangement links TRBV28 to TRBJ2-1; 8 bases line up with TRBD2. The V gene end was trimmed by 4 bases and the J gene end by 2 bases; junction bases not matched to a gene: 13. The CDR3 is 18 residues long. Per germline, CDR1 MDHEN and CDR2 SYDVKM. The DNA of the CDR3 is TGTGCCAGCAGTTCCGGCTTTAGCGGGACCTGGACCTACAATGAGCAGTTCTTC. The encoded protein is CASSSGFSGTWTYNEQFF.

V and J are TRBV30 and TRBJ1-1; no definite D call. The CDR3 contains 11 residues. The V end was cut by 2 bases, the J end by 5 bases, with 6 bases between. Germline V gene sequence: CDR1 GTSNPN, CDR2 SVGIG (reference sequence). CDR3 amino acids: CAWSLRTEAFF. Here the CDR3 DNA reads TGTGCCTGGAGTTTAAGGACTGAAGCTTTCTTT.

The chain employs TRBV7-2 and TRBJ1-1, with 8 bases fitting TRBD1. Germline V gene lookup returns CDR1 SGHTA and CDR2 FQGNSA. The CDR3 totals 16 residues. Trimming removed 3 bases from V and 4 bases from J; junction bases left unmatched: 10. CDR3 residues: CASSLIAGGVGTEAFF. CDR3 bases: TGTGCCAGCAGCTTGATTGCAGGGGGCGTTGGCACTGAAGCTTTCTTT.

J is TRBJ2-2 and V is TRBV5-1; either TRBD1 or TRBD2 may supply D (5 bases each). V was trimmed by 0 bases and J by 5 bases, leaving 14 bases between them. This CDR3 region has 16 residues. Germline values: CDR1 SGHRS, CDR2 YFSETQ. Here the CDR3 reads CASSLDRGHPTGELFF. CDR3 DNA sequence: TGCGCCAGCAGCTTGGACCGGGGCCACCCTACCGGGGAGCTGTTTTTT.

This clonotype was detected only a few times. The chain links TRBV29-1 to TRBJ2-2, with a possible D match to TRBD1 (5 bases). This CDR3 has 12 residues. Trimming took 4 bases from V and 5 from J, leaving 8 bases between them. Germline CDR1 is SQVTM and CDR2 is ANQGSEA. CDR3 DNA sequence: TGCAGCGTTGTTAAGGGGACCGGGGAGCTGTTTTTT. This sequence encodes CSVVKGTGELFF.

The J gene is TRBJ2-5, the V gene TRBV5-1; TRBD2 is a possible D gene (6 bases). This CDR3 region has 15 residues. Trimming cost V 4 bases and J 5 bases, with 18 bases left between them. Germline loops: CDR1 SGHRS, CDR2 YFSETQ. CDR3 in DNA: TGCGCCAGCAGCCGGCTTGGGGAGGTGGGGGAGACCCAGTACTTC. This translates into CASSRLGEVGETQYF. The full variable domain, its missing parts supplied by reference TRBV5-1 and TRBJ2-5, is KAGVTQTPRYLIKTRGQQVTLSCSPISGHRSVSWYQQTPGQGLQFLFEYFSETQRNKGNFPGRFSGRQFSNSRSEMNVSTLELGDSALYLCASSRLGEVGETQYFGPGTRLLVL.

The chain is built from TRBV10-3 and TRBJ2-2, with 10 bases that match TRBD1. This CDR3 has 17 amino acids. CDR1 and CDR2 (germline): ENHRY, SYGVKD. Trimming took 4 bases from V and 2 from J; bases not matched to a gene: 7. CDR3 DNA sequence: TGTGCCATCAGTGGGCTCTGGGACAGGGGTAACACCGGGGAGCTGTTTTTT. It encodes CAISGLWDRGNTGELFF.

The chain is built from TRBV12-3 or TRBV12-4 and TRBJ2-3; 11 bases match TRBD2. J lost 9 bases, V lost 5 bases, and 10 bases had no gene match. The CDR3 contains 15 residues. The CDR3 DNA follows: TGTGCCAGCAGTACCGGAGTGGCTAGCGGGGGGACGCAGTATTTT. Its protein product is CASSTGVASGGTQYF.

A word on this clonotype: The germline gene is not matched at one end of the junction; a read error may be the cause. This sequence joins TRBV20-1 and TRBJ2-6, with D possibly matching TRBD2 (6 bases). Germline lookup yields CDR1 DFQATT and CDR2 SNEGSKA (reference sequence). The CDR3 runs to 17 residues. The CDR3 spells CCAPPAGSNSGANVLTF. Written as DNA, the CDR3 is TGCTGTGCCCCCCCCGCGGGATCAAACTCTGGGGCCAACGTCCTGACTTTC.

This clonotype was seen more than once but under ten times. The chain employs TRBV4-2 and TRBJ2-7; the D gene is possibly TRBD1 (6 bases). CDR3 length: 14 amino acids. Germline V gives CDR1 LGHNA, CDR2 YNFKEQ. Trimming pared 3 bases from V and 5 bases from J, leaving 14 bases between. The CDR3: CASSQAMGQDEQYF. For the CDR3, the DNA is TGTGCCAGCAGCCAGGCCATGGGACAAGACGAGCAGTACTTC.

The rearrangement uses TRBV20-1 and TRBJ2-3; D call uncertain. Germline-derived CDR1 and CDR2 are DFQATT and SNEGSKA (reference sequence). The V end lost 1 base, the J end lost 13 bases, and 12 bases lay between the germline ends. This CDR3 has 11 amino acids. The CDR3 protein is CSARVDLWEYF. CDR3 bases: TGCAGTGCTAGAGTTGACTTATGGGAGTATTTT.

CDR3: CASSGRWRAEAFF. Here the CDR3 DNA reads TGCGCCAGCAGTGGACGATGGCGCGCTGAAGCTTTCTTT. This chain connects TRBV10-2 to TRBJ1-1; D is unclear. The germline gives CDR1 WSHSY, CDR2 SAAADI. The CDR3 has 13 amino acids. Trimming removed 4 bases at V and 6 bases at J, with 12 bases between.

Notes on this clonotype: One junction end does not reproduce the germline sequence, and a read error may be involved. The genes are TRBV4-3 and TRBJ2-5, with D uncertain. Germline V gives CDR1 LGHNA, CDR2 YSLEER. CDR3 length: 15 residues. CDR3 DNA: TGCGCCAGCAGCCAAGATCGCTCATTACAAGAGGCCCAGTACTTC. This encodes CASSQDRSLQEAQYF.

This clonotype was seen only a few times. The V and J genes are TRBV11-2 and TRBJ2-1; TRBD2 is a possible D gene (5 bases). The CDR3 runs to 18 residues. Germline assignment: CDR1 SGHAT and CDR2 FQNNGV. The V and J ends lost 0 bases and 7 bases respectively, with 22 bases between them. In nucleotides, the CDR3 is TGTGCCAGCAGCTTAGAGGTTACGGATCGGGGAGTTATGAATGAGCAGTTCTTC. This translates into CASSLEVTDRGVMNEQFF.